The next 19 T cell receptor beta chains were all read from a single sample in a study of regulatory T cells in long-lasting Graves disease. Sample time point: newly diagnosed GD, antithyroid drugs for less than 3 months. PBMC RNA served as the TCR library source. To make TCR beta libraries, researchers used iRepertoire HTBI primers and Arm-PCR of CDR3 regions. TCRdb re-called the multiplex PCR reads through MiXCR, storing one row per CDR3 protein. The repertoire holds 350,000 to 450,000 distinct CDR3 sequences, with approximately 10% as singletons. The sample also formed part of further work on T cells in Graves' hyperthyroidism and ophthalmopathy.

Sequences were derived from peripheral blood mononuclear cells (PBMCs), sampled at new diagnosis, from a patient treated with antithyroid drugs. The receptors derive from a woman aged 18-29 years with Graves disease.

As to this clonotype: This may come from a read error, since a much larger clone is one base off. This chain links TRBV20-1 with TRBJ2-3; D unclear. The last part of the DNA fits TRBJ2-1 better; the J call may be wrong. This CDR3 has 17 residues. Germline assignment: CDR1 DFQATT and CDR2 SNEGSKA (reference sequence). DNA for the CDR3: TGCAGTGCTAGAGGATCCATTAGCCGTGCGTCGGCAGAGACCCAGTTCTTC. Its protein is CSARGSISRASAETQFF.

This rearrangement joins TRBV7-3 to TRBJ2-1, with TRBD2 matching over 10 bases. Losses at the gene ends were 1 base for V and 8 bases for J; bases not matched to a gene: 8. Germline loops: CDR1 SGHTA, CDR2 FQGTGA. The length of the CDR3 is 16 residues. CDR3 loop: CASSLNPGLAWDEQFF. As DNA, the CDR3 is TGTGCCAGCAGCTTAAATCCGGGACTAGCGTGGGATGAGCAGTTCTTC.

The table lists this clonotype with a few counts. The chain combines TRBV6-1 with TRBJ1-1; 10 bases agree with TRBD1. Germline CDR1 MNHNS, CDR2 SASEGT. With V trimmed by 6 bases and J by 9 bases, 4 bases remained unmatched. This CDR3 contains 12 residues. The CDR3 spells CASRLGQGKAFF. The CDR3 DNA reads as TGTGCCAGCAGATTGGGACAGGGGAAAGCTTTCTTT.

In this sample, this clonotype turned up many times. The chain's CDR3 is CASSLYVRTEAFF. CDR3 coding DNA: TGTGCCAGCAGTTTATACGTCCGGACTGAAGCTTTCTTT. The chain carries TRBV27 and TRBJ1-1, with D uncertain. Trimming stripped 1 base from V and 5 bases from J, with 8 bases between. CDR3 length: 13 residues. The germline gives CDR1 MNHEY, CDR2 SMNVEV (reference sequence).

The table lists this clonotype with many counts. This chain links TRBV20-1 with TRBJ2-5; TRBD2 matches 10 bases. Germline trimming cut 1 base from V and 5 bases from J; bases unmatched to any gene: 4. The length of the CDR3 is 14 residues. The germline V gene has CDR1 DFQATT and CDR2 SNEGSKA (reference sequence). The DNA for the CDR3 is TGCAGTGCTAGAGCTAGCGGGAGTATGGAGACCCAGTACTTC. This codes for CSARASGSMETQYF.

This clonotype was observed at least ten times. This chain links TRBV9 with TRBJ1-4; TRBD1 aligns across 7 bases. V was pared by 0 bases and J by 4 bases, with 0 bases of the junction left unmatched. Germline CDR1 and CDR2: SGDLS and YYNGEE. The CDR3 length is 14 residues. The CDR3 sequence is CASSVGQGNEKLFF. The CDR3 region has the DNA TGTGCCAGCAGCGTAGGACAGGGTAATGAAAAACTGTTTTTT.

The chain carries TRBV15 and TRBJ2-2, with 7 bases aligning to TRBD2. The CDR3 runs 15 residues. The ends lost 10 bases at V and 1 base at J; junction bases unmatched: 9. Germline V lookup: CDR1 LNHNV, CDR2 YYDKDF (reference sequence). CDR3 DNA: TGTGCCATCAGTCAAGCGGGGTTGAACACCGGGGAGCTGTTTTTT. Translation: CAISQAGLNTGELFF.

This clonotype was counted only a few times. V and J are TRBV5-4 and TRBJ1-3, with TRBD1 identical over 9 bases. Germline V CDR1 and CDR2: SGHNT, YYREEE (reference sequence). V was pared by 5 bases and J by 2 bases, with 8 bases of the junction left unmatched. This CDR3 comprises 16 residues. CDR3 DNA sequence: TGTGCCAGCAGTCGCAACAGGGGGCTGGCTGGAAACACCATATATTTT. It yields the protein CASSRNRGLAGNTIYF. Supplemented by reference TRBV5-4 and TRBJ1-3, the full variable domain reads ETGVTQSPTHLIKTRGQQVTLRCSSQSGHNTVSWYQQALGQGPQFIFQYYREEENGRGNFPPRFSGLQFPNYSSELNVNALELDDSALYLCASSRNRGLAGNTIYFGEGSWLTVV.

The chain employs TRBV27 and TRBJ1-2; 9 bases line up with TRBD1. J lost 8 bases, V lost 6 bases, and 10 bases had no gene match. Germline V gene sequence: CDR1 MNHEY, CDR2 SMNVEV (reference sequence). CDR3 length equals 14 residues. This CDR3 reads CASSPGQGTGGYTF. The CDR3 bases are TGTGCCAGCAGCCCAGGACAGGGGACCGGGGGCTACACCTTC.

This clonotype was recorded at least ten times. The V call is TRBV7-2, the J call TRBJ2-3; D possibly uses TRBD1 or TRBD2 (5 bases each). Deletions cut 1 base from V and 4 bases from J, with 9 bases between. Germline V gives CDR1 SGHTA, CDR2 FQGNSA. This CDR3 comprises 14 residues. The CDR3 here is CASSLDQGADTQYF. DNA of the CDR3: TGTGCCAGCAGCTTAGACCAGGGAGCAGATACGCAGTATTTT.

The genes are TRBV19 and TRBJ2-7; D not resolved. Trimming shortened V by 6 bases and J by 1 base, and 4 bases separated the two germline ends. This CDR3 is built from 11 residues. Per germline, CDR1 LNHDA and CDR2 SQIVND (reference sequence). CDR3 sequence: CASRRSYEQYV. CDR3 DNA sequence: TGTGCCAGTAGGCGGTCCTACGAGCAGTACGTC.

On this clonotype: The likely explanation is a read error, given a far larger clone one base away. The chain links TRBV12-3 or TRBV12-4 to TRBJ2-5, with no clear D. This CDR3 has 14 amino acids. The V gene lost 5 bases and the J gene lost 5 bases, with 15 bases spanning the gap. This CDR3 is CASSATWDRETQYF. Here the CDR3 DNA reads TGTGCCAGCAGTGCCACTTGGGATCGGGAGACCCAGTACTTC.

This clonotype came up many times. The rearrangement joins TRBV28 to TRBJ1-5; no firm D call. The CDR3 covers 14 residues. The germline V and J ends were trimmed by 6 bases and 0 bases, with 9 bases remaining between them. Germline-derived CDR1 and CDR2 are MDHEN and SYDVKM. This chain's CDR3 is CASRVGNSNQPQHF. The CDR3 DNA sequence: TGTGCCAGCAGAGTCGGTAATAGCAATCAGCCCCAGCATTTT.

There are a few counts of this clonotype. This chain uses TRBV5-4 with TRBJ2-5; TRBD1 aligns across 8 bases. The CDR3 consists of 15 residues. Germline V CDR1 and CDR2: SGHNT, YYREEE (reference sequence). The V segment lost 0 bases and the J segment 4 bases; nucleotides outside the gene matches: 5. CDR3 region: CASSLGQGWRETQYF. CDR3 DNA: TGTGCCAGCAGCTTGGGACAGGGGTGGAGAGAGACCCAGTACTTC. Supplemented by reference TRBV5-4 and TRBJ2-5, the full variable domain reads ETGVTQSPTHLIKTRGQQVTLRCSSQSGHNTVSWYQQALGQGPQFIFQYYREEENGRGNFPPRFSGLQFPNYSSELNVNALELDDSALYLCASSLGQGWRETQYFGPGTRLLVL.

This clonotype was seen repeatedly, ten times or more. The chain recombines TRBV12-3 or TRBV12-4 with TRBJ2-3, with 7 bases fitting TRBD2. The trim removed 10 bases at V and 0 bases at J, leaving 4 bases unmatched. The CDR3 covers 13 residues. The CDR3 here is CAILAGSTDTQYF. CDR3 DNA: TGTGCCATCTTAGCGGGTAGCACAGATACGCAGTATTTT.

This clonotype occurred many times. This chain uses TRBV12-3 or TRBV12-4 with TRBJ1-4; D not certain. The CDR3 consists of 16 residues. Between the trimmed V and J ends, which lost 2 bases and 8 bases, there was a span of 18 bases. The CDR3 loop is CASSLNRGGGREKLFF. CDR3 DNA sequence: TGTGCCAGCAGTTTAAACCGCGGCGGAGGACGAGAAAAACTGTTTTTT.

The chain links TRBV9 to TRBJ2-2; no clear D. The CDR3 spans 15 residues. CDR1 and CDR2 (germline): SGDLS, YYNGEE. The ends were cut back, 3 bases at V and 0 bases at J, with 9 bases in the middle. CDR3: CASSAGRANTGELFF. The CDR3 coding sequence is TGTGCCAGCAGCGCCGGACGAGCGAACACCGGGGAGCTGTTTTTT.

This clonotype was observed at least ten times. The V gene is TRBV7-8, the J gene TRBJ2-7; D could derive from TRBD1 or TRBD2 (5 bases each). Trimming left V 5 bases short and J 3 bases short, with 17 bases between. CDR1 and CDR2 (germline): SGHVS, FQNEAQ. The CDR3 has 15 residues. Here the CDR3 reads CASSLNPGRYYEQYF. As DNA, the CDR3 is TGTGCCAGCAGCCTAAACCCGGGACGCTACTACGAGCAGTACTTC.

This clonotype was seen repeatedly, ten times or more. The chain carries TRBV9 and TRBJ2-7; TRBD2 agrees at 8 bases. Trimming at V came to 3 bases and at J to 9 bases, leaving 14 bases not matched to a gene. Germline CDR1 reads SGDLS; CDR2 reads YYNGEE. The CDR3 has 15 amino acids. The CDR3 nucleotides are TGTGCCAGCAGCGACCAGCGGGAGATCCCCGGTCCGCAGTACTTC. Translating it yields CASSDQREIPGPQYF.